These 17 T cell receptor beta chains were all obtained from the same sample, sequenced in a study of T cells in women clearing cervical HPV infection. TCRdb's copy holds only in-frame clones and misses some; the assay was immunoSEQ multiplex PCR. Its clone listing holds around 20,000 clones. The sample was blood buffy coat. The receptors originated from a woman between 18 and 69 years old with a cervical HPV16 infection that either progressed to CIN3+ or cleared (not recorded which).

Remarks on this clone: Read sequence stops 3 residues before the CDR3 end, and the germline J gene provides the missing end. The chain joins TRBV19 to TRBJ2-1, with 9 bases that match TRBD1. Germline V CDR1 and CDR2: LNHDA, SQIVND (reference sequence). The CDR3 has 15 residues. The V gene end was trimmed by 4 bases and the J gene end by 5 bases; junction bases not matched to a gene: 6. The DNA read from the CDR3 is TGTGCCAGTAGTACCGGGACAGGGTACCACAATGAG. Protein sequence: CASSTGTGYHNE. The whole CDR3 sequence reads CASSTGTGYHNEQFF.

Concerning this clone: The read falls 3 residues short of the CDR3 end, and the missing part is taken from the germline J gene. The rearrangement joins TRBV6-1 to TRBJ1-5; 8 bases align to TRBD1. After removal of 4 bases from V and 5 bases from J, the junction contained 1 base not matched to a gene. CDR3 size: 13 residues. The germline gives CDR1 MNHNS, CDR2 SASEGT. The CDR3 reads CASSAGGHQPQHF. CDR3 DNA (partial): TGTGCCAGCAGTGCAGGGGGCCATCAGCCC.

About this clone itself: The missing CDR3 end, 3 residues past where the read stops, is filled in from the germline J gene. The chain carries TRBV18 and TRBJ1-2, with D tentatively TRBD1 (6 bases). From germline, CDR1 is KGHSH and CDR2 LQKENI. This CDR3 spans 16 amino acids. The covered CDR3 bases are TGTGCCAGCTCACCACTCCGGGCTTGGGACACAGATACC. Amino acids: CASSPLRAWDTDT. The entire CDR3 reads CASSPLRAWDTDTYTF.

Regarding this clone: The read stops 3 residues short of the end of the CDR3; the missing end is completed from the germline J gene. J is TRBJ1-1 and V is TRBV5-6; D is unclear. The CDR3 is 14 residues long. Germline CDR1 SGHDT, CDR2 YYEEEE. V lost 3 bases and J lost 4, with 13 bases in between. Incomplete CDR3 DNA: TGTGCCAGCAGCTCTCTGGGCAGCGGCACTGAA. Protein sequence: CASSSLGSGTE. The whole CDR3 is CASSSLGSGTEAFF.

A remark on this clone: The CDR3 goes on 3 residues after the read ends, and that part is filled in from the germline J gene. The chain combines TRBV2 with TRBJ2-5; 11 bases agree with TRBD2. Germline trimming cut 6 bases from V and 2 bases from J; bases unmatched to any gene: 5. The CDR3 is made up of 15 amino acids. Germline V CDR1 and CDR2: SNHLY, FYNNEI. This chain's CDR3 is CASRGRLAGQETQYF. The sequenced CDR3 bases are TGTGCCAGCAGGGGAAGACTAGCGGGACAAGAGACC.

A note on this clone: The read stops 3 residues short of the end of the CDR3; the missing end is completed from the germline J gene. The rearrangement uses TRBV27 and TRBJ2-5; 7 bases agree with TRBD2. Germline loops: CDR1 MNHEY, CDR2 SMNVEV (reference sequence). The CDR3 is 17 residues long. The V and J ends lost 5 bases and 5 bases, in that order; junction bases with no gene match: 17. The covered CDR3 bases are TGTGCCAGCAGTCTCCGGCCCCGGGGGGTATTCGGGGAGACC. Protein product: CASSLRPRGVFGET. The whole CDR3 region reads CASSLRPRGVFGETQYF.

As for this clone: The DNA ends 3 residues before the CDR3 does, and the rest of the CDR3 is filled in from the germline J gene. This chain connects TRBV19 to TRBJ2-1, with D tentatively TRBD2 (6 bases). The CDR3 covers 15 residues. Germline CDR1 and CDR2: LNHDA and SQIVND (reference sequence). With 8 bases removed from V and 1 base from J, the gap between germline ends came to 15 bases. This CDR3 is CASFASEWSYNEQFF. Incomplete CDR3 DNA: TGTGCCAGTTTTGCTAGCGAATGGTCCTACAATGAG.

Note on this clone: The sequenced fragment ends 3 residues before the CDR3 boundary, so the rest is inferred from the germline J gene. J is TRBJ1-5 and V is TRBV18; the D gene is possibly TRBD1 (6 bases). The CDR3 loop spans 15 amino acids. Germline V gene lookup returns CDR1 KGHSH and CDR2 LQKENI. V was pared by 1 base and J by 5 bases, with 12 bases between. CDR3 in amino acids: CASSPLAGDDQPQHF. The part of the CDR3 DNA that was read is TGTGCCAGCTCACCACTGGCAGGGGATGATCAGCCC.

With respect to this clone: The read comes to an end 3 residues before the CDR3 does, leaving the germline J gene to fill in the end. V usage is TRBV19 and J usage is TRBJ2-3; 12 positions match TRBD1. J gave up 2 bases and V 5 bases, and 2 bases lay outside the gene matches. The germline gives CDR1 LNHDA, CDR2 SQIVND (reference sequence). There are 15 residues in the CDR3. CDR3 loop: CASSGTGGHTDTQYF. CDR3 DNA, as far as it was read: TGTGCCAGTAGTGGGACAGGGGGCCACACAGATACG.

In the case of this clone: The read terminates 3 residues before the CDR3 end, so the remaining end is supplied by the germline J gene. V and J are TRBV10-3 and TRBJ2-3, with a tentative D call TRBD2 (5 bases). Per the germline V gene, CDR1 is ENHRY and CDR2 is SYGVKD. Trimming removed 4 bases at V and 0 bases at J, with 11 bases between. The CDR3 contains 15 residues. The sequenced part of the CDR3 DNA is TGTGCCATCAGTGTCGGCGGGCTAAGCACAGATACG. Residues: CAISVGGLSTDT. The whole CDR3 region reads CAISVGGLSTDTQYF.

Partial CDR3 DNA: TGTGCCAGCAGCGGACAGGGGAATCAGCCC. It encodes CASSGQGNQP. In full, the CDR3 reads CASSGQGNQPQHF. The chain employs TRBV7-8 and TRBJ1-5, with 9 nucleotides matching TRBD1. The read terminates 3 residues before the CDR3 end, so the remaining end is supplied by the germline J gene. This CDR3 comprises 13 residues. Germline V gene sequence: CDR1 SGHVS, CDR2 FQNEAQ. V shed 5 bases and J 4 bases; nucleotides not matched to a gene: 0. Supplemented by reference TRBV7-8 and TRBJ1-5, the full variable domain reads GAGVSQSPRYKVAKRGQDVALRCDPISGHVSLFWYQQALGQGPEFLTYFQNEAQLDKSGLPSDRFFAERPEGSVSTLKIQRTQQEDSAVYLCASSGQGNQPQHFGDGTRLSIL.

Regarding this clone: The read is 3 residues too short to cover the CDR3 end, so that end is filled in from the germline J gene. The chain employs TRBV5-4 and TRBJ2-1, with 12 bases aligning to TRBD2. The CDR3 has 16 residues. Germline loops: CDR1 SGHNT, CDR2 YYREEE (reference sequence). After removal of 2 bases from V and 8 bases from J, the junction contained 8 bases not matched to a gene. CDR3 bases read: TGTGCCAGCAGCTTCGGTTCTCGACTAGCGGGAGATGAG. The encoded protein is CASSFGSRLAGDE. The whole CDR3 is CASSFGSRLAGDEQFF.

Concerning this clone itself: Read coverage stops 3 residues before the CDR3 terminus; the germline J gene supplies the remainder. The sample holds other DNA sequences that translate to the same CDR3. V is TRBV18 and J is TRBJ2-5, with 7 bases identical to TRBD2. There are 16 residues in the CDR3. Germline loops: CDR1 KGHSH, CDR2 LQKENI. Germline trimming cut 2 bases from V and 1 base from J; bases unmatched to any gene: 7. Partial CDR3 DNA: TGTGCCAGCTCACCAGTTTTCCTAGCGGTCCAAGAGACC. Protein: CASSPVFLAVQET. The entire CDR3 protein reads CASSPVFLAVQETQYF.

A remark on this clone: The read terminates 3 residues before the CDR3 end, so the remaining end is supplied by the germline J gene. The chain combines TRBV7-9 with TRBJ1-3, with D tentatively TRBD1 (6 bases). V lost 2 bases and J lost 4, with 12 bases in between. The CDR3 is made up of 15 amino acids. CDR1 is SEHNR and CDR2 is FQNEAQ in the germline V gene (reference sequence). CDR3 DNA (partial): TGTGCCAGCAGCTTAAAGGGGGAGTTCGGAAACACC. Translating gives CASSLKGEFGNT. The complete CDR3 protein is CASSLKGEFGNTIYF.

As concerns this clone: One end of the junction varies from germline; a read error may be responsible. Read coverage stops 3 residues before the CDR3 terminus; the germline J gene supplies the remainder. The chain links TRBV7-2 to TRBJ1-1; perhaps TRBD1 as D (6 bases). CDR3 size: 15 residues. In germline, CDR1 is SGHTA, CDR2 FQGNSA. The covered CDR3 bases are TGTGCCGGCAGCCACCGACAGGCCATGAACACTGAA. Translation gives CAGSHRQAMNTE. The full CDR3 protein reads CAGSHRQAMNTEAFF.

About this clone: The sequence runs out 3 residues before the end of the CDR3; the remainder is reconstructed from the germline J gene. This chain connects TRBV20-1 to TRBJ2-7; 13 bases line up with TRBD2. V lost 6 bases, J lost 2 bases, and 7 bases stayed unmatched. The CDR3 has 15 amino acids. In germline, CDR1 is DFQATT, CDR2 SNEGSKA (reference sequence). This CDR3 is CSARTSGSRTYEQYF. The DNA read from the CDR3 is TGCAGTGCCCGGACTAGCGGGAGTAGGACCTACGAG.

Worth noting for this clone: The read halts 3 residues ahead of the CDR3 end, with the missing end drawn from the germline J gene. This rearrangement joins TRBV18 to TRBJ1-5, with a weak D call TRBD1 (5 bases). CDR1 and CDR2 (germline): KGHSH, LQKENI. CDR3 length: 14 residues. The V end lost 0 bases, the J end lost 5 bases, and 8 bases lay between the germline ends. The DNA read from the CDR3 is TGTGCCAGCTCACCACCGGACAACCATCAGCCC. It specifies CASSPPDNHQP. The entire CDR3 protein is CASSPPDNHQPQHF. The full variable domain, in which reference TRBV18 and TRBJ1-5 provide the parts outside the CDR3, is NAGVMQNPRHLVRRRGQEARLRCSPMKGHSHVYWYRQLPEEGLKFMVYLQKENIIDESGMPKERFSAEFPKEGPSILRIQQVVRGDSAAYFCASSPPDNHQPQHFGDGTRLSIL.